A selection of T cell receptor beta chains follows, all from one sample in a study of CD8 T cells in Susac syndrome. TCRdb called the immunoSEQ multiplex PCR reads again in MiXCR, with one record for every CDR3 protein. The sample has 100,000 to 150,000 distinct CDR3 sequences; approximately 96% are singletons. Sample: CD4+ T cells from PBMCs. The source of these receptors is a human donor with Susac syndrome. Both conserved end residues are part of each CDR3. The D gene is left open where the match is weak. A row's size may be missing; if present it is once, few, many or a size class.

V gene,D gene,CDR3 length,clone size,J gene,CDR3 protein,CDR3 DNA
TRBV6-2/TRBV6-3,.,13,.,TRBJ1-2,CASMSKANYGYTF,TGTGCCAGCATGAGCAAGGCTAACTATGGCTACACCTTC
TRBV6-6,TRBD2,14,.,TRBJ2-3,CASGLAGVTDTQYF,TGTGCCAGCGGACTAGCGGGGGTCACAGATACGCAGTATTTT
TRBV15,.,15,once,TRBJ2-5,CATGGNVGEGETQYF,TGTGCCACCGGGGGTAATGTCGGGGAAGGGGAGACCCAGTACTTC
TRBV7-2,TRBD2,17,.,TRBJ2-1,CASSLGFGGRARNEQFF,TGTGCCAGCAGCTTAGGTTTTGGTGGGAGGGCACGCAATGAGCAGTTCTTC
TRBV5-1,.,14,.,TRBJ2-4,CASSVGGQGSIQYF,TGCGCCAGCTCTGTCGGAGGGCAGGGCAGCATTCAGTACTTC
TRBV14,.,14,.,TRBJ1-2,CASSRTGYPYGYTF,TGTGCCAGCAGCCGTACAGGGTATCCCTATGGCTACACCTTC
TRBV27,.,13,.,TRBJ1-1,CASSLRGPPEAFF,TGTGCCAGCAGTCTCCGGGGCCCCCCGGAAGCTTTCTTT
TRBV30,.,13,once,TRBJ2-1,CAGAGSSYNEQFF,TGTGCCGGCGCAGGGAGCTCCTACAATGAGCAGTTCTTC
TRBV7-9,.,14,.,TRBJ1-5,CASSQQGGNQPQHF,TGTGCCAGCAGTCAACAGGGAGGCAATCAGCCCCAGCATTTT
TRBV28,.,15,once,TRBJ2-3,CASSFSQGGADTQYF,TGTGCCAGCAGTTTCAGTCAGGGCGGGGCAGATACGCAGTATTTT
TRBV20-1,.,13,.,TRBJ1-5,CSALRTANQPQHF,TGCAGTGCCCTCCGGACAGCTAATCAGCCCCAGCATTTT
TRBV20-1,.,15,.,TRBJ1-2,CSARDGRTLQNGYTF,TGCAGTGCTAGAGATGGGAGGACCTTGCAGAATGGCTACACCTTC
TRBV7-2,.,15,.,TRBJ1-5,CASSLVWSSNQPQHF,TGTGCCAGCAGCTTAGTGTGGTCTAGCAATCAGCCCCAGCATTTT
TRBV20-1,TRBD2,14,.,TRBJ2-1,CSGTTSGSKNEQFF,TGCAGTGGGACGACTAGCGGGAGTAAAAATGAGCAGTTCTTC
TRBV18,.,13,once,TRBJ2-7,CATMTSSSYEQYF,TGTGCCACCATGACGTCAAGCTCCTACGAGCAGTACTTC
TRBV25-1,.,14,few,TRBJ2-6,CASSFSSGANVLTF,TGTGCCAGCAGTTTCAGCTCTGGGGCCAACGTCCTGACTTTC
TRBV27,.,12,.,TRBJ2-1,CASSLKGSEQFF,TGTGCCAGCAGTTTAAAGGGCTCGGAGCAGTTCTTC
TRBV4-1,TRBD2,17,.,TRBJ2-1,CASSQEGRTSIYNEQFF,TGCGCCAGCAGCCAAGAGGGCAGGACTAGCATATACAATGAGCAGTTCTTC
TRBV24-1,TRBD1,16,.,TRBJ2-2,CATSDGRTGHTGELFF,TGTGCCACCAGTGATGGGCGGACAGGGCACACCGGGGAGCTGTTTTTT
TRBV24-1,.,18,.,TRBJ2-7,CATSDSAPRLGVPYEQYF,TGTGCCACCAGTGATTCCGCTCCTAGGTTGGGGGTACCCTACGAGCAGTACTTC
TRBV3-1,TRBD2,14,.,TRBJ2-7,CASSHRGLEGEQYF,TGTGCCAGCAGCCATAGAGGACTAGAGGGCGAGCAGTACTTC
TRBV7-8,.,14,.,TRBJ1-1,CASSLRRATALAFF,TGTGCCAGCAGCTTACGCCGAGCGACGGCTCTGGCTTTCTTT
TRBV20-1,TRBD2,12,.,TRBJ2-5,CSATGLIETQYF,TGCAGTGCCACGGGACTAATTGAGACCCAGTACTTC
TRBV11-1,.,17,.,TRBJ2-6,CASSQGLTISGANVLTF,TGTGCCAGCAGCCAGGGGCTCACGATCTCTGGGGCCAACGTCCTGACTTTC
TRBV20-1,.,11,.,TRBJ2-7,CSVGGPYEQYF,TGCAGTGTCGGAGGGCCCTACGAGCAGTACTTC
TRBV7-2,TRBD1,15,.,TRBJ2-7,CASSLEGQIYYEQYF,TGTGCCAGCAGCTTAGAGGGACAGATTTACTACGAGCAGTACTTC
TRBV11-2,.,13,.,TRBJ2-1,CASSLESKGEQFF,TGTGCCAGCAGCTTAGAATCTAAGGGTGAGCAGTTCTTC
TRBV11-2,.,14,.,TRBJ1-4,CASSLRKTNEKLFF,TGTGCCAGCAGCCTTCGGAAGACTAATGAAAAACTGTTTTTT
TRBV18,.,13,.,TRBJ2-2,CASSPENTGELFF,TGTGCCAGCTCACCGGAGAACACCGGGGAGCTGTTTTTT
TRBV4-3,.,14,.,TRBJ1-1,CASSRSDRITEAFF,TGCGCCAGCAGCCGCAGCGACAGAATCACTGAAGCTTTCTTT
TRBV20-1,TRBD2,15,.,TRBJ2-2,CSARRGTSVTGELFF,TGCAGTGCTAGAAGAGGGACTAGTGTAACCGGGGAGCTGTTTTTT
TRBV7-8,.,15,once,TRBJ2-5,CASSSPQGYRETQYF,TGTGCCAGCAGCTCCCCTCAGGGGTATCGAGAGACCCAGTACTTC
TRBV6-2/TRBV6-3,.,14,.,TRBJ2-2,CASTLDSATGELFF,TGTGCCAGCACCCTGGACTCGGCCACCGGGGAGCTGTTTTTT
TRBV20-1,.,14,.,TRBJ2-1,CSASSQSSYNEQFF,TGCAGTGCTAGTTCCCAGAGCTCCTACAATGAGCAGTTCTTC
TRBV29-1,.,11,once,TRBJ2-1,CSVGVYNEQFF,TGCAGCGTTGGTGTTTACAATGAGCAGTTCTTC
TRBV12-3/TRBV12-4,TRBD1,16,.,TRBJ1-2,CASSFSGTGGDYGYTF,TGTGCCAGCAGTTTCTCCGGGACAGGGGGCGACTATGGCTACACCTTC
TRBV20-1,.,12,.,TRBJ1-5,CSARAAGQPQHF,TGCAGTGCTAGAGCAGCGGGTCAGCCCCAGCATTTT
TRBV28,TRBD2,13,.,TRBJ2-7,CASRTTGTTEQYF,TGTGCCAGCAGAACCACCGGGACTACCGAGCAGTACTTC
TRBV4-1,.,13,.,TRBJ1-1,CASSGHANTEAFF,TGCGCCAGCAGCGGGCACGCGAACACTGAAGCTTTCTTT
TRBV11-2,.,14,few,TRBJ2-5,CASSLGTGRETQYF,TGTGCCAGCAGCTTAGGCACAGGGAGAGAGACCCAGTACTTC
TRBV28,.,14,.,TRBJ2-7,CASSPNGRIYEQYF,TGTGCCAGCAGTCCAAACGGACGGATTTACGAGCAGTACTTC
TRBV3-1,TRBD2,14,.,TRBJ2-1,CASSHLAAYNEQFF,TGTGCCAGCAGCCACCTAGCGGCCTACAATGAGCAGTTCTTC
TRBV29-1,TRBD1,12,.,TRBJ2-7,CSVGDRPSEQYF,TGCAGCGTAGGGGACAGGCCCAGCGAGCAGTACTTC
TRBV20-1,.,14,.,TRBJ2-7,CSASPGPGEPEQYF,TGCAGTGCTTCGCCGGGACCCGGTGAGCCCGAGCAGTACTTC
TRBV30,.,16,.,TRBJ2-4,CAWSVFSRGEVNIQYF,TGTGCCTGGAGTGTTTTCTCGAGGGGCGAGGTGAACATTCAGTACTTC
TRBV4-3,.,15,.,TRBJ2-4,CASSLWTGGGNIQYF,TGCGCCAGCAGCCTGTGGACGGGCGGAGGAAACATTCAGTACTTC
TRBV5-4,.,14,.,TRBJ2-7,CASSSGRQGYEQYF,TGTGCCAGCAGCTCCGGACGGCAGGGCTACGAGCAGTACTTC
TRBV5-5,.,15,.,TRBJ2-7,CASSRYLDSTYEQYF,TGTGCCAGCAGCCGCTACCTCGACAGCACCTACGAGCAGTACTTC
TRBV7-9,TRBD1,15,.,TRBJ2-5,CASSRGQGAGETQYF,TGTGCCAGCAGCAGAGGACAGGGGGCGGGAGAGACCCAGTACTTC
TRBV24-1,.,15,.,TRBJ2-1,CATGGDRGSYNEQFF,TGTGCCACTGGGGGGGACAGAGGCTCCTACAATGAGCAGTTCTTC